A selection of T cell receptor beta chains follows, all from one sample in a study of T cell responses to AZD1222 COVID-19 vaccine. Sequenced by immunoSEQ multiplex PCR; TCRdb stores in-frame clones only, minus some. The sample lists 180,000 or so clones; 80% to 95% were seen once. The sequences come from peripheral blood, collected 28 days after the second AZD1222 dose. All receptors derive from an adult who received the AZD1222 COVID-19 vaccine. CDR3s include the opening cysteine and the closing phenylalanine or tryptophan. The order of the fields is D gene, V gene, J gene, clone size, CDR3 protein, CDR3 DNA. D genes are given only for firm matches. Only some rows state a clone size, as once, few, many or a class for expanded clones.

TRBD2	TRBV30	TRBJ2-5	NA	CAWSVAGTQETQYF	TGTGCCTGGAGTGTAGCGGGGACCCAAGAGACCCAGTACTTC
NA	TRBV28	TRBJ2-1	NA	CASSPPPGLSGEQFF	TGTGCCAGCAGTCCCCCCCCCGGACTGAGCGGTGAGCAGTTCTTC
NA	TRBV6-6	TRBJ1-4	NA	CASSWDATNEKLFF	TGTGCCAGCAGCTGGGATGCAACTAATGAAAAACTGTTTTTT
NA	TRBV4-1	TRBJ1-2	NA	CASSLLTSGGGYTF	TGCGCCAGCAGCCTCCTAACTTCGGGCGGAGGCTACACCTTC
NA	TRBV4-1	TRBJ1-1	once	CASSPGTSNTEAFF	TGCGCCAGCAGCCCGGGGACGTCGAACACTGAAGCTTTCTTT
NA	TRBV19	TRBJ1-1	NA	CASSIPALTGSNTEAFF	TGTGCCAGTAGTATCCCCGCTCTTACAGGGTCGAACACTGAAGCTTTCTTT
TRBD1	TRBV5-1	TRBJ1-2	NA	CASSLGKGASDYGYTF	TGCGCCAGCAGCTTGGGGAAGGGGGCTTCAGACTATGGCTACACCTTC
NA	TRBV10-3	TRBJ1-5	NA	CAISESTRGYQPQHF	TGTGCCATCAGTGAGTCGACTCGGGGATATCAGCCCCAGCATTTT
NA	TRBV12-3/TRBV12-4	TRBJ2-2	NA	CASTREHTGELFF	TGTGCCAGCACGCGGGAACACACCGGGGAGCTGTTTTTT
NA	TRBV30	TRBJ1-4	NA	CAWSGAGLNEKLFF	TGTGCCTGGAGCGGGGCGGGGCTTAATGAAAAACTGTTTTTT
NA	TRBV5-3	TRBJ1-2	NA	CARSRKNNTELDGYTF	TGTGCCAGAAGCCGAAAAAATAACACAGAACTAGATGGCTACACCTTC
NA	TRBV27	TRBJ2-5	NA	CASSSYREYQETQYF	TGTGCCAGCAGTTCCTACAGGGAGTACCAAGAGACCCAGTACTTC
TRBD2	TRBV2	TRBJ2-1	NA	CASTKARGGGRGEQFF	TGTGCCAGCACGAAAGCGAGGGGCGGAGGGAGGGGTGAGCAGTTCTTC
TRBD1	TRBV5-4	TRBJ2-6	NA	CASSITGTGLTGANVLTF	TGTGCCAGCAGCATAACCGGGACAGGGTTAACTGGGGCCAACGTCCTGACTTTC
NA	TRBV2	TRBJ1-1	NA	CASSLQGRNTEAFF	TGTGCCAGCAGTTTACAGGGCCGGAACACTGAAGCTTTCTTT
NA	TRBV12-3/TRBV12-4	TRBJ1-2	NA	CASSQGTNYGYTF	TGTGCCAGCAGCCAGGGCACTAACTATGGCTACACCTTC
NA	TRBV27	TRBJ2-1	once	CASSQGRNPTYNEQFF	TGTGCCAGCAGTCAGGGACGGAACCCTACCTACAATGAGCAGTTCTTC
TRBD1	TRBV3-1/TRBV3-2	TRBJ2-5	NA	CASSRGQGVETQYF	TGTGCCAGCAGCCGGGGACAGGGCGTAGAGACCCAGTACTTC
NA	TRBV20-1	TRBJ2-1	NA	CSARYDREQFF	TGCAGTGCTAGATACGACCGTGAGCAGTTCTTC
NA	TRBV2	TRBJ2-7	NA	CASSEELAAKQYF	TGTGCCAGCAGTGAAGAGCTAGCTGCTAAGCAGTACTTC
NA	TRBV9	TRBJ1-2	NA	CASSPRVEFGGYTF	TGTGCCAGCAGCCCCCGGGTTGAGTTCGGCGGCTACACCTTC
NA	TRBV6-6	TRBJ1-1	NA	CASSYLQGISEAFF	TGTGCCAGCAGTTACCTGCAGGGAATATCAGAAGCTTTCTTT
NA	TRBV6-2/TRBV6-3	TRBJ1-1	NA	CASSYLYVGRTEAFF	TGTGCCAGCAGTTACCTCTATGTGGGGAGGACTGAAGCTTTCTTT